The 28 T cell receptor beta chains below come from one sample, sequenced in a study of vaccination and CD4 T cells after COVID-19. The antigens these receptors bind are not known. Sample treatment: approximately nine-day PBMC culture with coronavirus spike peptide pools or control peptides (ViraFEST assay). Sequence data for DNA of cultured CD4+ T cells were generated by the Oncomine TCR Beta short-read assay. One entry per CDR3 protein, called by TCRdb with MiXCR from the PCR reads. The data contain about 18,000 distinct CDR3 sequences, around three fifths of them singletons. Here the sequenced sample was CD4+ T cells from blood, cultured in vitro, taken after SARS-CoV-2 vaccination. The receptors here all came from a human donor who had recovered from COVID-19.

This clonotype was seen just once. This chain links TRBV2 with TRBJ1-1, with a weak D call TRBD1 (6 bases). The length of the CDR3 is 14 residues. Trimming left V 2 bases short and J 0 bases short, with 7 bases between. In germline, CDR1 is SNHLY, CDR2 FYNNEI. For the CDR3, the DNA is TGTGCCAGCAGTGAAACAGGGATGAACACTGAAGCTTTCTTT. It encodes CASSETGMNTEAFF.

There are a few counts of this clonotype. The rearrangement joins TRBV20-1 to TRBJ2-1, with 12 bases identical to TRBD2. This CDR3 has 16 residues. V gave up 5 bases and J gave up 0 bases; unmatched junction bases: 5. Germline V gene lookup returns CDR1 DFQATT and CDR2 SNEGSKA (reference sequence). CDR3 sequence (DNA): TGCAGTGCTTTGGGACTAGCGGGTAGCTCCTACAATGAGCAGTTCTTC. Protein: CSALGLAGSSYNEQFF.

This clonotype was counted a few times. The CDR3 DNA reads as TGTGCCAGCAGCCGGACGGCGAACACTGAAGCTTTCTTT. Translation: CASSRTANTEAFF. V gene TRBV11-3 combines with J gene TRBJ1-1; D gene unclear. Per the germline V gene, CDR1 is SGHNT and CDR2 is YENEEA. The length of the CDR3 is 13 residues. Trimming took off 5 bases at V and 1 base at J, with 8 bases between the two ends.

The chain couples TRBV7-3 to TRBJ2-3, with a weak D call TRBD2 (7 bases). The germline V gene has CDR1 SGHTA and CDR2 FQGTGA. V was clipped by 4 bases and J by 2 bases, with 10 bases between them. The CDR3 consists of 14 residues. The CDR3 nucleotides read TGTGCCAGCAGCTCTGCGGGGGCCACAGATACGCAGTATTTT. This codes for CASSSAGATDTQYF.

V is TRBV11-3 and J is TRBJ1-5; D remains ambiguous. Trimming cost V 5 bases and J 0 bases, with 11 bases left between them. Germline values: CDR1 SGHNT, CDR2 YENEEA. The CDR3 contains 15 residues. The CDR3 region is CASSRDGSSNQPQHF. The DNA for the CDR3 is TGTGCCAGCAGCCGAGATGGGAGTAGCAATCAGCCCCAGCATTTT.

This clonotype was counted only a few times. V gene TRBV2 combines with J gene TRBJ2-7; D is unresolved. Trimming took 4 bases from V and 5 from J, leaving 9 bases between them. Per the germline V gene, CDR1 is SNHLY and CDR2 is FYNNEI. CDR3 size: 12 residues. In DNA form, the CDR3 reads TGTGCCAGCAGTGTCGAGACGGACGAGCAGTACTTC. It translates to CASSVETDEQYF.

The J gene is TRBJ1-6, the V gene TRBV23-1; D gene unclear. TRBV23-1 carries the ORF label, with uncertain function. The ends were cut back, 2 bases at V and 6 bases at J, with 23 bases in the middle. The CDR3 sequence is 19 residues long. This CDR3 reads CASSQLSGQASPLNSPLHF. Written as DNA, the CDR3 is TGCGCCAGCAGTCAACTCTCTGGGCAGGCTTCACCCCTTAATTCACCCCTCCACTTT.

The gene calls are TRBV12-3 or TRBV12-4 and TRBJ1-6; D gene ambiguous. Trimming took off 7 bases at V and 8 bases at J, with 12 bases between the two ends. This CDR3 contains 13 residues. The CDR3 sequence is CASTLTRDSPLHF. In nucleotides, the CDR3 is TGTGCCAGCACCCTCACCCGGGATTCACCCCTCCACTTT.

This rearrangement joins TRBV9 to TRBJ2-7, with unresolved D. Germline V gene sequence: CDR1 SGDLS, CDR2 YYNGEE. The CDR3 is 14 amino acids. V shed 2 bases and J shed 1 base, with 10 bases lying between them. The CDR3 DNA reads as TGTGCCAGCAGCGTTCGTTATGAGTCCTACGAGCAGTACTTC. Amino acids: CASSVRYESYEQYF.

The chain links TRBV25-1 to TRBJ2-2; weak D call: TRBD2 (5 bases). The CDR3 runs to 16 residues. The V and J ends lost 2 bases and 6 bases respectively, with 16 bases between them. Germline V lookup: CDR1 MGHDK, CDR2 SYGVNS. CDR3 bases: TGTGCCAGCAGTGAAGTTTCACCGGGGATGGCCGGGGAGCTGTTTTTT. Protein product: CASSEVSPGMAGELFF.

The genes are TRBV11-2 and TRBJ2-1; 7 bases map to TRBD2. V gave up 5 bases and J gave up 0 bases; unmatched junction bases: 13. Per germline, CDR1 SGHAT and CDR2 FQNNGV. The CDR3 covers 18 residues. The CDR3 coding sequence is TGTGCCAGCAGCCAAGATGGTCGAGCGGGACGCTCCTACAATGAGCAGTTCTTC. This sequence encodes CASSQDGRAGRSYNEQFF.

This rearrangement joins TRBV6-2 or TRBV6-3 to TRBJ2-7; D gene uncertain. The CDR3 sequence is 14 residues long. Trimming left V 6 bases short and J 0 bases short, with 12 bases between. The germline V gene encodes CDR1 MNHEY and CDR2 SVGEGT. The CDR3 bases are TGTGCCAGCAGCGTCCATGCGGTCTCCTACGAGCAGTACTTC. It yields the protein CASSVHAVSYEQYF.

CDR3 region: CATKREGFTDTQYF. The CDR3 nucleotides read TGTGCCACCAAGCGGGAGGGCTTCACAGATACGCAGTATTTT. The chain links TRBV15 to TRBJ2-3, with TRBD2 identical over 10 bases. Germline CDR1 and CDR2: LNHNV and YYDKDF (reference sequence). With V trimmed by 7 bases and J by 2 bases, 3 bases remained unmatched. The CDR3 is 14 residues long.

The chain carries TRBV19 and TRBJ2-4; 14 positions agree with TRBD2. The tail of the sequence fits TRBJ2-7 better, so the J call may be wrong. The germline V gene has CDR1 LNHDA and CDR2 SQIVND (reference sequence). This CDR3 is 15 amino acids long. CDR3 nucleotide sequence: TGTGCCAGTAGTATTGATGGGACTAGCGGGAGCGAGCAGTACTTC. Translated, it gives CASSIDGTSGSEQYF.

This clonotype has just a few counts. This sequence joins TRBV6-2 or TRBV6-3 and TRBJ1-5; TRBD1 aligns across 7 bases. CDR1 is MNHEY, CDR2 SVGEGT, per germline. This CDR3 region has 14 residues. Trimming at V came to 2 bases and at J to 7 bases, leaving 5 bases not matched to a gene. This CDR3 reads CASSYLGGEQPQHF. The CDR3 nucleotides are TGTGCCAGCAGTTACCTAGGGGGCGAGCAGCCCCAGCATTTT.

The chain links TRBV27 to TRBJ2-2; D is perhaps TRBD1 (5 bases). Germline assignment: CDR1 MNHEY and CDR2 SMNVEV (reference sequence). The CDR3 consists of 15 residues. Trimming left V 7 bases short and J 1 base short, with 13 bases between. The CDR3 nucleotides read TGTGCCAGCACCCGACAGCCCCTGAACACCGGGGAGCTGTTTTTT. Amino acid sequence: CASTRQPLNTGELFF.

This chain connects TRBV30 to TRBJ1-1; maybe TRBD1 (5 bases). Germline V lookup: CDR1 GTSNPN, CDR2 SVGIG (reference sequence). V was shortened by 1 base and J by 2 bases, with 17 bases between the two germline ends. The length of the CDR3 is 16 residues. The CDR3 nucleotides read TGTGCCTGGAGTGCCCCCCCGGGACGGCGCAACACTGAAGCTTTCTTT. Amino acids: CAWSAPPGRRNTEAFF.

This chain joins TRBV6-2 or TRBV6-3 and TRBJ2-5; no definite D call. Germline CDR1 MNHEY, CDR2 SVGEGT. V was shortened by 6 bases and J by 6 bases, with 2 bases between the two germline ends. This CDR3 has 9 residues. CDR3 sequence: CASRKTQYF. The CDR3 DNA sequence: TGTGCCAGCAGAAAGACCCAGTACTTC.

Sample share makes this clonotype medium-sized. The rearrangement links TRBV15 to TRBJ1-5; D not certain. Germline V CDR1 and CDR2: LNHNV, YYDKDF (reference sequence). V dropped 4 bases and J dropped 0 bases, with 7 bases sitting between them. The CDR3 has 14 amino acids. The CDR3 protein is CATSNDYSNQPQHF. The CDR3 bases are TGTGCCACCAGCAACGATTATAGCAATCAGCCCCAGCATTTT.

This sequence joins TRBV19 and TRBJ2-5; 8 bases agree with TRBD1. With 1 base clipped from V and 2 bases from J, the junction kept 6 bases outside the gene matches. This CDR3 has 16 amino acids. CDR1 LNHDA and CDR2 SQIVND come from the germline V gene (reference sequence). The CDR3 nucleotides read TGTGCCAGTAGTATAGGGAGGTGGACAGGGCAAGAGACCCAGTACTTC. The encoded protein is CASSIGRWTGQETQYF.

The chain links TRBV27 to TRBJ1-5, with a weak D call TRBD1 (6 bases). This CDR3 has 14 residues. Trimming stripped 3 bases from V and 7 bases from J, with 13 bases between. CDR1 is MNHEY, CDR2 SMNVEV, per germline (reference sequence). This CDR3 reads CASSFRGLGQPQHF. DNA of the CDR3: TGTGCCAGCAGTTTCAGGGGTTTAGGACAGCCCCAGCATTTT.

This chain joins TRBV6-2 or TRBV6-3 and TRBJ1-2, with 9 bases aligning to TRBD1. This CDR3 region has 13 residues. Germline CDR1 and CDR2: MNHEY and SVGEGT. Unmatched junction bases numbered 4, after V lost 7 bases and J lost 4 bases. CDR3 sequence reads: CASKGTGPYGYTF. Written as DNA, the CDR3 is TGTGCCAGCAAGGGGACAGGGCCCTATGGCTACACCTTC.

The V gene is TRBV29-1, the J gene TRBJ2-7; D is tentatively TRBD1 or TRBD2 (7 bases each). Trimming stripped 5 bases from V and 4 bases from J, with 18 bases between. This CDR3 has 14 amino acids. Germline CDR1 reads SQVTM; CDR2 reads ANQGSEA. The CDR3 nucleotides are TGCAGCGTTAGGCGGGGGACAGAGGGGTACGAGCAGTACTTC. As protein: CSVRRGTEGYEQYF.

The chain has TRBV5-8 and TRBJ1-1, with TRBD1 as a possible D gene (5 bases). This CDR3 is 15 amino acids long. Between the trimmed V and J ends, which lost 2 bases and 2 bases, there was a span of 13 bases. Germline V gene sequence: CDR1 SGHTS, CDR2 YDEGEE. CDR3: CASSLNRDPNTEAFF. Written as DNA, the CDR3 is TGTGCCAGCAGCTTAAACCGGGACCCTAACACTGAAGCTTTCTTT.

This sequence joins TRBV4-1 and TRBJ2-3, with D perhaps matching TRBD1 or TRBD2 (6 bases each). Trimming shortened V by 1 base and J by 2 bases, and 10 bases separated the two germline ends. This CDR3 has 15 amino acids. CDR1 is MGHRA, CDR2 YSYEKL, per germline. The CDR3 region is CASSQVGGPTDTQYF. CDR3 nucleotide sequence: TGCGCCAGCAGCCAAGTCGGGGGCCCCACAGATACGCAGTATTTT.

CDR3: CASSRYGQGSSYEQYF. The CDR3 nucleotides are TGTGCCAGCAGTCGATATGGACAGGGGAGCTCCTACGAGCAGTACTTC. V is TRBV28 and J is TRBJ2-7, with TRBD1 identical over 9 bases. CDR1 and CDR2 (germline): MDHEN, SYDVKM. The V gene end was trimmed by 5 bases and the J gene end by 0 bases; junction bases not matched to a gene: 8. The CDR3 is 16 residues long. Supplemented by reference TRBV28 and TRBJ2-7, the full variable domain reads DVKVTQSSRYLVKRTGEKVFLECVQDMDHENMFWYRQDPGLGLRLIYFSYDVKMKEKGDIPEGYSVSREKKERFSLILESASTNQTSMYLCASSRYGQGSSYEQYFGPGTRLTVT.

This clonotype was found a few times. The DNA of the CDR3 is TGTGCCACCAGCCCCCCGGGGGCAGGGGGCCCGTTCTCTGAAGCTTTCTTT. This translates into CATSPPGAGGPFSEAFF. The chain links TRBV15 to TRBJ1-1, with 8 bases fitting TRBD1. Trimming removed 5 bases from V and 6 bases from J; junction bases left unmatched: 17. In germline, CDR1 is LNHNV, CDR2 YYDKDF (reference sequence). The CDR3 is 17 residues long.

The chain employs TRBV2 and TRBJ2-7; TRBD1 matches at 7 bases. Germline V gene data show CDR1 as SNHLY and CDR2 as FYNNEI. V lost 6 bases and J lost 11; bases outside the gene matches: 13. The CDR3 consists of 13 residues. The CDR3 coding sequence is TGTGCCAGCAGCTCCTTGGACAGGAGACGAGAGTACTTC. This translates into CASSSLDRRREYF.